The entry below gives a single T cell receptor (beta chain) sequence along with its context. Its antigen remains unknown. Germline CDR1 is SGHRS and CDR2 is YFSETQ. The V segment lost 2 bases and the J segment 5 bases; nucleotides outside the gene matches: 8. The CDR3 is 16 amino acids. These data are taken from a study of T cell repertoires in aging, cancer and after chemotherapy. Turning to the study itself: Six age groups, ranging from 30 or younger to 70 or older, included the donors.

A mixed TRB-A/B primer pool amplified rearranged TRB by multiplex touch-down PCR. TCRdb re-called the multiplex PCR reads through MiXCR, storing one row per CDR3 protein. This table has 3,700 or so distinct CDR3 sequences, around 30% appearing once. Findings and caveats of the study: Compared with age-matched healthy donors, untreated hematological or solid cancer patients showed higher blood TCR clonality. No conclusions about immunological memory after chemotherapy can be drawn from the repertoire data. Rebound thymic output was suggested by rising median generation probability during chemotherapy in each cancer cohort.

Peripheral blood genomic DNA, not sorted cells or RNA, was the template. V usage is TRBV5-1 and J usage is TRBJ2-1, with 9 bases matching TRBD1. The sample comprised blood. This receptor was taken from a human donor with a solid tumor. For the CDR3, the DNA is TGCGCCAGCAGCTTTATCCGGGACAGGGTAAACAATGAGCAGTTCTTC. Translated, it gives CASSFIRDRVNNEQFF.